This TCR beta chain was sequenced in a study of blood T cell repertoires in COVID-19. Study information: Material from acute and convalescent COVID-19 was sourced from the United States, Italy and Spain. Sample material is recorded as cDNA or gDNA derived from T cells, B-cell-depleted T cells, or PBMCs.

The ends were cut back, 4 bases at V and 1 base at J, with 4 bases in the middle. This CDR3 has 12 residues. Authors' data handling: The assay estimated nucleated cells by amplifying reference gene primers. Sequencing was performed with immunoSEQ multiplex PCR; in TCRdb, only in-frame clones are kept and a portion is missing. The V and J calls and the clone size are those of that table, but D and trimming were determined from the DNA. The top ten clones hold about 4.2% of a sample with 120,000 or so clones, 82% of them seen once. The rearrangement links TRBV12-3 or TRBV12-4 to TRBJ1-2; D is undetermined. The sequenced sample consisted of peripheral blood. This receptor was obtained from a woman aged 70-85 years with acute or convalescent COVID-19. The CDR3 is CASSYNNYGYTF. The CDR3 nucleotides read TGTGCCAGCAGTTACAATAACTATGGCTACACCTTC.